This TCR beta chain was captured by sequencing in a study of CD8 T cells in Susac syndrome. Reverse transcription of roughly 0.5 to 1 ug RNA used random hexamers. Amplification of TCR beta CDR3 across 54 Vbeta and 13 Jbeta was performed with immunoSEQ multiplex PCR. TCRdb passed the immunoSEQ multiplex PCR reads through MiXCR, listing each CDR3 protein once. The repertoire holds approximately 140,000 distinct CDR3 sequences, with 85% to 95% as singletons. Per the germline V gene, CDR1 is KGHDR and CDR2 is SFDVKD. V was trimmed by 5 bases and J by 3 bases, leaving 11 bases between them. The CDR3 length is 14 residues. Multiple sclerosis controls were treatment-naive patients with stable or active relapsing-remitting disease. It was negative isolation that provided the CD8+ and CD4+ T cells, whereas TEMRA cells were enriched by FACS.

The TCR sequence derives from a human donor with multiple sclerosis. The chain uses TRBV24-1 and TRBJ2-3; the D gene is possibly TRBD2 (6 bases). Sample: CD4+ T cells from PBMCs. Written as DNA, the CDR3 is TGTGCCACCAGTGTGTCGGGACTTACAGATACGCAGTATTTT. It specifies CATSVSGLTDTQYF.